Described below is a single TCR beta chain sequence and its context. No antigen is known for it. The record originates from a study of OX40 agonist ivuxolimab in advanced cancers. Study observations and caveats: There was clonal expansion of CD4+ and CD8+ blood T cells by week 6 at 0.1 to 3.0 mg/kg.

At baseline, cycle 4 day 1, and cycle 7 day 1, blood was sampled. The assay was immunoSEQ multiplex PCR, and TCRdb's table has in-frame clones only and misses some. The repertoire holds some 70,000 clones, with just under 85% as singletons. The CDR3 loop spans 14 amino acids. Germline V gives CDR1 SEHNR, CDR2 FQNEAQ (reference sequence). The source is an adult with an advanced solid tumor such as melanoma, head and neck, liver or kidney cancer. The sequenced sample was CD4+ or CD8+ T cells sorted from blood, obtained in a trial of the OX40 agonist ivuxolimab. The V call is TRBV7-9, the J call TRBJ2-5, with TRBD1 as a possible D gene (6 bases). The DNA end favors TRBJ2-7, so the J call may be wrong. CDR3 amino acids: CASSGRDTPYEQYF. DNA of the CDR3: TGTGCCAGCAGCGGCCGGGACACACCCTACGAGCAGTACTTC.